The 3 T cell receptor beta chains given below trace back to one sample, sequenced in a study of cytomegalovirus exposure and HLA in healthy donors. TCRdb keeps only in-frame clones here, not all; method: immunoSEQ multiplex PCR. The data contain a few hundred thousand clones, 86% of them singletons. The sample taken for sequencing was PBMCs. The receptors come from a woman aged 18-29 years in good health and CMV-seronegative.

The V call is TRBV29-1, the J call TRBJ2-3; tentatively, D is TRBD2 (5 bases). Trimming removed 6 bases at V and 2 bases at J, with 9 bases between. The CDR3 covers 12 residues. Germline V lookup: CDR1 SQVTM, CDR2 ANQGSEA. The CDR3 nucleotides are TGCAGCGTCCCCGGGATCACAGATACGCAGTATTTT. Amino acid sequence: CSVPGITDTQYF.

V and J are TRBV4-2 and TRBJ1-2, with D perhaps TRBD1 (5 bases). Germline V lookup: CDR1 LGHNA, CDR2 YNFKEQ. CDR3 length: 16 amino acids. Trimming left V 6 bases short and J 4 bases short, with 21 bases between. This CDR3 is CASRSPRRGDGYGYTF. In DNA, the CDR3 is TGTGCCAGCAGATCGCCTAGGAGGGGAGATGGCTATGGCTACACCTTC.

The V call is TRBV19, the J call TRBJ1-2; 9 nucleotides line up with TRBD1. Trimming at V came to 6 bases and at J to 3 bases, leaving 5 bases not matched to a gene. CDR3 length: 14 residues. Germline V CDR1 and CDR2: LNHDA, SQIVND (reference sequence). The CDR3 sequence is CASRGQGFDYGYTF. In DNA, the CDR3 is TGTGCCAGTAGGGGACAGGGCTTTGACTATGGCTACACCTTC.